The following is a T cell receptor (beta chain) sequence with its context. The specificity of this receptor is unknown. Within one base of it there is no much larger clone, and no base qualities were kept. The sample belongs to a study of T cell repertoires in cytomegalovirus infection (dated 2019 in TCRdb). For the wider study: Recently identified HLA-C-restricted CMV epitopes, whose presentation resists viral immunomodulation, were targeted by peptide stimulations together with well-studied HLA-B-restricted epitopes. Donor HLA type was relevant to the analysis, because carriage of CMV infection together with the matching HLA type was indicated by public TCR beta signatures. Broader findings and caveats from the paper: The ex vivo response was dominated by HLA-C-restricted CMV-specific TCR beta clonotypes, which also provided the single most frequent clonotype in two of eight donors. Carriers of CMV infection plus the relevant HLA type were discriminated by the cumulative frequency of public TCR beta family members in the study cohort and in an independent 352-donor cohort.

Sample treatment or condition, as interpreted from the label and publication: in vitro stimulation with specific CMV peptide epitopes to enrich CMV-specific T cells. The listed sequencing device is Illumina HiSeq 1500. Clones were called with MiXCR by TCRdb after fastp trimmed the public reads at Q25, and only in-frame beta chains were retained. Identical CDR3 proteins give one entry, which carries the most common genes and DNA. This sample has roughly 500,000 distinct CDR3 sequences in its table, and about 33% of those were observed once. The ten largest make up roughly 16% of the sample. CDR3 length: 13 amino acids, cysteine to phenylalanine. Here the CDR3 DNA is all that survives: 39 bases in frame from base 1. The junction shows trimming of 3 bases on V and 2 bases on J, plus 8 bases between the germline ends. The germline V gene encodes CDR1 MDHEN and CDR2 SYDVKM.

The sample was cultured PBMCs, taken from culture after CMV antigen stimulation. The rearrangement joined TRBV28 to TRBJ2-7; the D gene assignment is perhaps TRBD1 or TRBD2, with each matching 5 bases. This TCR derives from a human donor in good health (CMV status not recorded). Some clones in this sample may be carry-over from other donors' samples. The DNA is TGTGCCAGCAGTTTGGGGGAAGCCTACGAGCAGTACTTC. Protein translation: CASSLGEAYEQYF.